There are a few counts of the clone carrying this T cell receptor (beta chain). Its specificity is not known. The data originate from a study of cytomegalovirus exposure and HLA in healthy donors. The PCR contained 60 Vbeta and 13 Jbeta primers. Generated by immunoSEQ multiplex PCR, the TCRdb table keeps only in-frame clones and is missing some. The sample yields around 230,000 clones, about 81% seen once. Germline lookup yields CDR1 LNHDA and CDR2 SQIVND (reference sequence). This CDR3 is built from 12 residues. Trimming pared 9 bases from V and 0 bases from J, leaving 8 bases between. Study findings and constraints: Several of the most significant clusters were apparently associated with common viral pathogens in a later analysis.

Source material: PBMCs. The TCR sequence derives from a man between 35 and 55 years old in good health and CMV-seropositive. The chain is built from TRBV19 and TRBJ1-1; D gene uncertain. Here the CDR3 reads CASLTMNTEAFF. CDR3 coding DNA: TGTGCCAGCCTAACCATGAACACTGAAGCTTTCTTT.